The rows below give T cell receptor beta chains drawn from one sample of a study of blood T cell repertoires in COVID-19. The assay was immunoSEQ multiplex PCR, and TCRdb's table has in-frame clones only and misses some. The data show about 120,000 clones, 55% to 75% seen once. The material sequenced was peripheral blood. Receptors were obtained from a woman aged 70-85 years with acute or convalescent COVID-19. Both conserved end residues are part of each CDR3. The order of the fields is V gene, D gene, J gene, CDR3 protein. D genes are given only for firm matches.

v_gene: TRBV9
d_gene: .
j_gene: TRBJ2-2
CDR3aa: CASSVAPIGAGELFF

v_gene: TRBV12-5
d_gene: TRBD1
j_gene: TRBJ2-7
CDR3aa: CASGLVITGTGIRYEQYF

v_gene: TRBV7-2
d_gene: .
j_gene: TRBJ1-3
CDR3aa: CASSLVEGTPGNTIYF

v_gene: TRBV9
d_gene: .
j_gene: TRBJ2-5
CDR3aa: CASSVGGGRKTQYF

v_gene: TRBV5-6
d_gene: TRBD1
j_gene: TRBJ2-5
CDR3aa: CASTGTEETQYF

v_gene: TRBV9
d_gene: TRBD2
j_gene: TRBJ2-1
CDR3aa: CASSSTSGTNEQFF

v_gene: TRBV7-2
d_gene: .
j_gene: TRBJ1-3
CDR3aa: CASSQTGLSGNTIYF

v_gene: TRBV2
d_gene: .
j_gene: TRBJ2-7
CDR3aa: CASSVWGGRNYEQYF

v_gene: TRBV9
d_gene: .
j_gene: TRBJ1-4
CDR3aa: CASSATGQPFATNEKLFF

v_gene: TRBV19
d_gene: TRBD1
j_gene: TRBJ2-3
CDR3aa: CASTTLGQGVTLLYF

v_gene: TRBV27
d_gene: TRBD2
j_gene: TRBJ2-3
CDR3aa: CASSAPRGGPTDTQYF

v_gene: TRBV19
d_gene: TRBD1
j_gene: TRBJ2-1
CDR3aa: CASSGDRGPYNEQFF

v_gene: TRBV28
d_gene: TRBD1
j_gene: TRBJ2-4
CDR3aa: CASSPQGPGLSGDIQYF

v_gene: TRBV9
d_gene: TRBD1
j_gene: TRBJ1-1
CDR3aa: CASSVTPTGDNQAFF

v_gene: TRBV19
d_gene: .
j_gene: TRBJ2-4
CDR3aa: CARLGAGGAGNIQYF

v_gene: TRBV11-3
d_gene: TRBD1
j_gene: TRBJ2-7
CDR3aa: CASSQEGTGDLEQYF

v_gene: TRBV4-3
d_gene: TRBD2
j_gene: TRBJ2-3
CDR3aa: CASSQYGGGGTDTQYF

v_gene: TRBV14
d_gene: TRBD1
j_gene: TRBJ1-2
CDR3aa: CASSQEARGFGYTF

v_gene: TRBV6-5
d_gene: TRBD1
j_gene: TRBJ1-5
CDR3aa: CASSRTGEHQPQHF

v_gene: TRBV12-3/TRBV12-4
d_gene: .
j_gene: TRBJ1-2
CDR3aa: CASSLGTESGYTF

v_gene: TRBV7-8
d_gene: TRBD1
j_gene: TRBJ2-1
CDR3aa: CASSFLPGQGVGNEQFF

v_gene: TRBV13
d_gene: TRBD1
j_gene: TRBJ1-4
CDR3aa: CASSKRQGPTNEKLFF

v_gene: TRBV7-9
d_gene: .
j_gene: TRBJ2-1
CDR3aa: CASSPYPLVGEQFF

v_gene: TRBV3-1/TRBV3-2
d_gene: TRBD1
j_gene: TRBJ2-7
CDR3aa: CASCPRTGETVHF

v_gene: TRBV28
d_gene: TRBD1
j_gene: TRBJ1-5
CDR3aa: CASRTMGQGAAQPQHF

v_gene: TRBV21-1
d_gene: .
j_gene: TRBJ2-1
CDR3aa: CASSKGTGHGNEQFF

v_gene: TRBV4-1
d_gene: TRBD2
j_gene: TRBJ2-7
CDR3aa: CASSPHLAGARYEQYF

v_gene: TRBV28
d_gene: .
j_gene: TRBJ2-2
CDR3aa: CASKGRRGALGELFF

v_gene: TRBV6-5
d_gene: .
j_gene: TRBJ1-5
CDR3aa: CASSPTENQPQHF

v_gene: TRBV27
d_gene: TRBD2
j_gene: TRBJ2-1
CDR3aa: CASSSDAGGSGEQFF

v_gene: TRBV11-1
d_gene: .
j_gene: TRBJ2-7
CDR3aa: CASRLGAGGPNEQYF

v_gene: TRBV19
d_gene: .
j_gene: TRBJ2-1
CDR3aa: CASSIGGQPYNEQFF

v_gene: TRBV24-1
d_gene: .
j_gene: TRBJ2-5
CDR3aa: CATSAIDRSQETQYF

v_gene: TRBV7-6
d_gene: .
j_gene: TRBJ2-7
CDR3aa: CASSRTSGQTYEQYF

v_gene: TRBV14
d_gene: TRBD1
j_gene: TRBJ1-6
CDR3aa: CASSPNWGTGKNSPLHF